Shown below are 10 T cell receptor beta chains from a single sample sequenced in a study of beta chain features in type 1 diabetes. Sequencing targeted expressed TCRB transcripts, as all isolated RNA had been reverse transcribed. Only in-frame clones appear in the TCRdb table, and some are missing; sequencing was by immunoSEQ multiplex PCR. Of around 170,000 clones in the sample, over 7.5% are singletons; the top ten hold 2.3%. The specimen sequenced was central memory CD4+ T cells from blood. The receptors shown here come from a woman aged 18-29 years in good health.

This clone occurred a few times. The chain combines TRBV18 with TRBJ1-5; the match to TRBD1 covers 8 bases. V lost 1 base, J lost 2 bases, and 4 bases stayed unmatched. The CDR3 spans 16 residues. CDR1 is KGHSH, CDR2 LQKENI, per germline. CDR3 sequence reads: CASSPLRGPGNQPQHF. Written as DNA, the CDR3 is TGTGCCAGCTCACCACTCAGGGGGCCTGGCAATCAGCCCCAGCATTTT.

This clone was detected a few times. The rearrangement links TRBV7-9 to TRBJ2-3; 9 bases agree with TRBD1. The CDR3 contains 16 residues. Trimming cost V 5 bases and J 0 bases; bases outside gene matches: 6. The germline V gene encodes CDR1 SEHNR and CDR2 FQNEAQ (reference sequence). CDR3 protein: CASSPRQGGSTDTQYF. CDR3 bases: TGTGCCAGCAGCCCGAGACAGGGGGGTAGCACAGATACGCAGTATTTT.

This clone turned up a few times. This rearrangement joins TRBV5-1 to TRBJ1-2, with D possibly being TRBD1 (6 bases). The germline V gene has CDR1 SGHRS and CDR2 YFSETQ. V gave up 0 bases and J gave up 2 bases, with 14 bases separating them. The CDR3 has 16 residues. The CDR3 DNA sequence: TGCGCCAGCAGCTTGGGAACAATGACAGGAAACTATGGCTACACCTTC. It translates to CASSLGTMTGNYGYTF.

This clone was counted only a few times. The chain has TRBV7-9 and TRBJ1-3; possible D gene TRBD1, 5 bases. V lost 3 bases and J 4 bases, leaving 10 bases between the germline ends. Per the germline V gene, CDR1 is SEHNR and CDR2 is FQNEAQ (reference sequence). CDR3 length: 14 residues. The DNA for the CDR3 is TGTGCCAGCAGCTTTCAGGGTACAGGAAACACCATATATTTT. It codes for CASSFQGTGNTIYF.

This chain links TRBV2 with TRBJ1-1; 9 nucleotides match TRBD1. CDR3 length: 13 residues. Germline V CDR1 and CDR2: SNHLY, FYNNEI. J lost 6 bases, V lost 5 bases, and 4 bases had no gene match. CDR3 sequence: CASSIGQGPEAFF. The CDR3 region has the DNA TGTGCCAGCAGTATTGGACAGGGGCCTGAAGCTTTCTTT. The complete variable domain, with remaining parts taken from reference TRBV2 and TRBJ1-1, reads EPEVTQTPSHQVTQMGQEVILRCVPISNHLYFYWYRQILGQKVEFLVSFYNNEISEKSEIFDDQFSVERPDGSNFTLKIRSTKLEDSAMYFCASSIGQGPEAFFGQGTRLTVV.

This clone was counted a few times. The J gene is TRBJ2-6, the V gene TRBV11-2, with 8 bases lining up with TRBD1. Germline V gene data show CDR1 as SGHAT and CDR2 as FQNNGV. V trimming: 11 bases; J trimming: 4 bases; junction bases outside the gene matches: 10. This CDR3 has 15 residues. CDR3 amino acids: CAASTRGRGANVLTF. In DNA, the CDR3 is TGTGCCGCCAGTACCAGGGGGCGCGGGGCCAACGTCCTGACTTTC.

DNA of the CDR3: TGTGCCAGCAGCCACAGGGGCGAAGAAACCGGGGAGCTGTTTTTT. Its translation is CASSHRGEETGELFF. The V call is TRBV7-2, the J call TRBJ2-2; 7 nucleotides agree with TRBD1. Trimming cost V 5 bases and J 5 bases; bases outside gene matches: 8. The CDR3 is 15 amino acids. From germline, CDR1 is SGHTA and CDR2 FQGNSA.

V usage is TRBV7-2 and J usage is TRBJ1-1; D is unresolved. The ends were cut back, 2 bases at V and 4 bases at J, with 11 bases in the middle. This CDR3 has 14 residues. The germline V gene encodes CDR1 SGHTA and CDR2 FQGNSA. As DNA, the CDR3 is TGTGCCAGCAGCTTAACGTTAGCAAGCACTGAAGCTTTCTTT. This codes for CASSLTLASTEAFF.

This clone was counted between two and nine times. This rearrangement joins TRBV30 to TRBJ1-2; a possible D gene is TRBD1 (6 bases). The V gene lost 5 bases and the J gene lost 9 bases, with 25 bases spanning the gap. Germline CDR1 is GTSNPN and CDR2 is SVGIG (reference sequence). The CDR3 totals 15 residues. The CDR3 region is CAWARGGLPLGSYTF. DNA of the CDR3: TGTGCCTGGGCGAGGGGGGGGCTACCTCTTGGGAGCTACACCTTC.

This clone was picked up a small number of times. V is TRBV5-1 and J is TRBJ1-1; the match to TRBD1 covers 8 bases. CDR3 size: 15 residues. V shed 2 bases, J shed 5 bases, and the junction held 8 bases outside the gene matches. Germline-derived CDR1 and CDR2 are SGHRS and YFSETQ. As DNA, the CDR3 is TGCGCCAGCAGCTTCCTCGGACAGGGAGAGACTGAAGCTTTCTTT. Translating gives CASSFLGQGETEAFF.